The T cell receptor beta chain described here comes from a study of cytomegalovirus exposure and HLA in healthy donors. As for this clone: Its antigen is not known.

Study findings and constraints: Because they were indistinguishable, some V segments, including TRBV6-2 and TRBV6-3, were excluded.

Trimming removed 3 bases at V and 4 bases at J, with 15 bases between. This CDR3 is built from 15 residues. Germline assignment: CDR1 SNHLY and CDR2 FYNNEI. Primers for the PCR totalled 60 Vbeta and 13 Jbeta. Repertoires were generated with immunoSEQ multiplex PCR, while TCRdb's copy carries only in-frame clones and drops some. The table shows approximately 200,000 clones, with around 74% occurring only once. The sample comprised PBMCs. The chain is built from TRBV2 and TRBJ1-2; D gene unclear. The source of this sequence is a girl aged 5-17 years in good health and CMV-seropositive. The CDR3 here is CASSDLDGRTYGYTF. For the CDR3, the DNA is TGTGCCAGCAGTGACCTCGACGGGAGAACCTATGGCTACACCTTC.